This TCR beta chain derives from a study of cytomegalovirus exposure and HLA in healthy donors. Whole-study results and caveats: A later analysis showed that HLA-associated TCR beta chains had undergone more clonal expansion than equally common others.

The CDR3 loop spans 16 amino acids. Germline V lookup: CDR1 SNHLY, CDR2 FYNNEI. V trimming: 3 bases; J trimming: 0 bases; junction bases outside the gene matches: 5. PCR involved 60 Vbeta and 13 Jbeta primers. Sequencing used immunoSEQ multiplex PCR; TCRdb keeps in-frame clones, though not all of them. The sample records 130,000 or so clones, less than 75% being singletons. A note on this clone: The antigen is not known.

This receptor was identified in a woman in her thirties or forties in good health and CMV-seropositive. The chain uses TRBV2 and TRBJ2-1; 7 nucleotides align to TRBD1. Input material: PBMCs. The CDR3 sequence: CASSDQDRDSYNEQFF. In nucleotides, the CDR3 is TGTGCCAGCAGTGATCAAGACAGGGACTCCTACAATGAGCAGTTCTTC.